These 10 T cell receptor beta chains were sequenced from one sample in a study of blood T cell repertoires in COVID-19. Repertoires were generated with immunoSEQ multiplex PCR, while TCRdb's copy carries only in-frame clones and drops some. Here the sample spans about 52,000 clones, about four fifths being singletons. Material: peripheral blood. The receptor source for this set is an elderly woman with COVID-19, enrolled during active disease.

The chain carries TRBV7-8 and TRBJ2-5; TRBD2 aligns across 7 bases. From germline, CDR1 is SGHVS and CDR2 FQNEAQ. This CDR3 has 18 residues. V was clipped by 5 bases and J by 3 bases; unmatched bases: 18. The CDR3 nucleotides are TGTGCCAGCAGCCTACGTATCGGCTGGCGGGAGATCAAAGAGACCCAGTACTTC. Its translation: CASSLRIGWREIKETQYF.

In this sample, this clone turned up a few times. The CDR3 DNA reads as TGTGCCAGCAGCCCTATGGGGAACAGGCAGGGATTTCGGGAGACCCAGTACTTC. Protein: CASSPMGNRQGFRETQYF. This chain connects TRBV3-1 (or the pseudogene TRBV3-2) to TRBJ2-5; D is perhaps TRBD1 (5 bases). The CDR3 contains 18 residues. V was pared by 4 bases and J by 5 bases, with 26 bases between. Germline V CDR1 and CDR2: LGHDT, YNNKEL (reference sequence).

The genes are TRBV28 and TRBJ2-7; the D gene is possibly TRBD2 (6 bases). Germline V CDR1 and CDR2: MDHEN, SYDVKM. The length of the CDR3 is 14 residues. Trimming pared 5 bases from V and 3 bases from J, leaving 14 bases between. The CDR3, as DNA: TGTGCCAGCAGTCCCCCCACGGGGGTCTACGAGCAGTACTTC. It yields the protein CASSPPTGVYEQYF. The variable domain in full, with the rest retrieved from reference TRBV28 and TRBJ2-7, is DVKVTQSSRYLVKRTGEKVFLECVQDMDHENMFWYRQDPGLGLRLIYFSYDVKMKEKGDIPEGYSVSREKKERFSLILESASTNQTSMYLCASSPPTGVYEQYFGPGTRLTVT.

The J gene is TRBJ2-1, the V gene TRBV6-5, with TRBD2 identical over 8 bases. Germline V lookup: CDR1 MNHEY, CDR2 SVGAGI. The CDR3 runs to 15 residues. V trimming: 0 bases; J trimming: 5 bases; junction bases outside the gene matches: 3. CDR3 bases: TGTGCCAGCAGTTACTCTGCGGGAGGCCACAATGAGCAGTTCTTC. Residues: CASSYSAGGHNEQFF.

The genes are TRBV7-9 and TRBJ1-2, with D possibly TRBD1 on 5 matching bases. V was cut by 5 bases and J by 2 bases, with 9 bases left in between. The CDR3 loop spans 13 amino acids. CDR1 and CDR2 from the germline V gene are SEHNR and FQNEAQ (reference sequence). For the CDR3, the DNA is TGTGCCAGCAGCGTCGGACACAACTATGGCTACACCTTC. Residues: CASSVGHNYGYTF.

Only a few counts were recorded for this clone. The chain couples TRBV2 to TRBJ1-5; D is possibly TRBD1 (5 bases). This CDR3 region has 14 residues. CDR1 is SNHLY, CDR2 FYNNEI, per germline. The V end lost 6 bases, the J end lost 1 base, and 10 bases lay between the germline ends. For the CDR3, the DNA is TGTGCCAGCAGGGAGGGACGGAGCAATCAGCCCCAGCATTTT. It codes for CASREGRSNQPQHF.

CDR3 nucleotides: TGTGCCAGCAGCGTAGCATGGGGCTCGAACACTGAAGCTTTCTTT. It yields the protein CASSVAWGSNTEAFF. This chain joins TRBV9 and TRBJ1-1, with D perhaps TRBD1 (5 bases). CDR1 SGDLS and CDR2 YYNGEE come from the germline V gene. The CDR3 consists of 15 residues. The V end lost 0 bases, the J end lost 1 base, and 10 bases lay between the germline ends.

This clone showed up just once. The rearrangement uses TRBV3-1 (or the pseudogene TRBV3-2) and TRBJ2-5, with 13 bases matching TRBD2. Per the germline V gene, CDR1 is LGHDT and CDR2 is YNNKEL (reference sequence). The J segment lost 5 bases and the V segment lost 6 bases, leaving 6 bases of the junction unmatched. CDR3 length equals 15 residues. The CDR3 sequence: CASRAGLAGRETQYF. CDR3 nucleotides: TGTGCCAGCAGGGCGGGACTAGCGGGACGGGAGACCCAGTACTTC.

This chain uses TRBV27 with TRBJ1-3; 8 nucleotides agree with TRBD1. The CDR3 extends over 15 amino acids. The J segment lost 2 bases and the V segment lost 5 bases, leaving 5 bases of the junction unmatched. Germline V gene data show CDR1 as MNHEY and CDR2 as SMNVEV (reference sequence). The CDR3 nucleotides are TGTGCCAGCAGTCTAACAGGGGGAGCTGGAAACACCATATATTTT. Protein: CASSLTGGAGNTIYF.

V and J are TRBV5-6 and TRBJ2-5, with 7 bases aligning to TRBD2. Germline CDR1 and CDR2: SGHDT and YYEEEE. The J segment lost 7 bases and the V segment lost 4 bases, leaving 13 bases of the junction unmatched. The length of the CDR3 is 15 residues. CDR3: CASSTWGGAAGTQYF. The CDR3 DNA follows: TGTGCCAGCAGCACCTGGGGAGGGGCGGCCGGGACCCAGTACTTC.